This T cell receptor beta chain emerged from a study of shared clonotypes between healthy human individuals. Germline CDR1 reads SGHRS; CDR2 reads YFSETQ. The junction had 18 bases not matched to a gene; V was cut back by 8 bases and J by 7 bases. There are 15 residues in the CDR3. TCRdb's table, derived via immunoSEQ multiplex PCR, lists solely in-frame clones and lacks some. This repertoire shows around 330,000 clones, around 67% found once; its top ten account for 10% to 13%. This TCR derives from a man aged 25-40 years in good health. Material: memory CD4+ T cells sorted from blood. Specified subset: CD45RA-negative fraction. J is TRBJ2-7 and V is TRBV5-1, with 7 bases lining up with TRBD1. The CDR3 protein is CASKEGWDRRMEQYF. CDR3 DNA sequence: TGCGCCAGTAAGGAAGGTTGGGACAGAAGAATGGAGCAGTACTTC. The full variable domain, with the rest looked up from reference TRBV5-1 and TRBJ2-7, is KAGVTQTPRYLIKTRGQQVTLSCSPISGHRSVSWYQQTPGQGLQFLFEYFSETQRNKGNFPGRFSGRQFSNSRSEMNVSTLELGDSALYLCASKEGWDRRMEQYFGPGTRLTVT.